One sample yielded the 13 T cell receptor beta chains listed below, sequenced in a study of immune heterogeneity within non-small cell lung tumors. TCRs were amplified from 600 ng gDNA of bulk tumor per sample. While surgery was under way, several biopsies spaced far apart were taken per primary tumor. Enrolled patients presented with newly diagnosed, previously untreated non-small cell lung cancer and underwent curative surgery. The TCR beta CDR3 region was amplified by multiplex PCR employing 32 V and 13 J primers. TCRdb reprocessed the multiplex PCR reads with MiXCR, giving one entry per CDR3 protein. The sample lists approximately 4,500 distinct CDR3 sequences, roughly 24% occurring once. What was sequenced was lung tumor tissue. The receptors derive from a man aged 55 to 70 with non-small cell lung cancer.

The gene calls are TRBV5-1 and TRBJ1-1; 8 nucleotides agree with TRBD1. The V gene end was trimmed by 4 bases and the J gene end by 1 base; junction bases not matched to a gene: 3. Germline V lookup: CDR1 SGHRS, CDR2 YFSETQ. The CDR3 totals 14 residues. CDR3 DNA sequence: TGCGCCAGCAGCGTAGGGACAGGGAACACTGAAGCTTTCTTT. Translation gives CASSVGTGNTEAFF.

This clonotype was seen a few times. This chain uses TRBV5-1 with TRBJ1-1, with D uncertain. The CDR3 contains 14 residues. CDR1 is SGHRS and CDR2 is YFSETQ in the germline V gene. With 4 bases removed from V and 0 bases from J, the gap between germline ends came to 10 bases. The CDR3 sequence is CASSRDGMNTEAFF. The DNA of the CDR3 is TGCGCCAGCAGCCGTGACGGGATGAACACTGAAGCTTTCTTT. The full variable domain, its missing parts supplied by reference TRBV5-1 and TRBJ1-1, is KAGVTQTPRYLIKTRGQQVTLSCSPISGHRSVSWYQQTPGQGLQFLFEYFSETQRNKGNFPGRFSGRQFSNSRSEMNVSTLELGDSALYLCASSRDGMNTEAFFGQGTRLTVV.

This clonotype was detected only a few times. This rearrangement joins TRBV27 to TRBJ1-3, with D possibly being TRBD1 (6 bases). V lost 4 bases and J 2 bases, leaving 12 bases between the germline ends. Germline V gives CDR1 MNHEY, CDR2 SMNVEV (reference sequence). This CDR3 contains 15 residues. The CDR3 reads CASSSLGQPGNTIYF. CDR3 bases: TGTGCCAGCAGTTCGTTAGGACAGCCTGGAAACACCATATATTTT.

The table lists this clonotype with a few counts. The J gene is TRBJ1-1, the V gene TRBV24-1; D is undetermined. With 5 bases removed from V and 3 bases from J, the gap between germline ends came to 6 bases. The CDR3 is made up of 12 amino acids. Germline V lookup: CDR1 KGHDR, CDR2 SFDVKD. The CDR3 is CATSAGDTEAFF. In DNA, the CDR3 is TGTGCCACCAGTGCCGGGGACACTGAAGCTTTCTTT.

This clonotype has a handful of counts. The CDR3 nucleotides are TGTGCCAGCAGTACCGGGACTAGCGGGAGTTATACGCAGTATTTT. It encodes CASSTGTSGSYTQYF. The V gene is TRBV6-1, the J gene TRBJ2-3; 14 nucleotides align to TRBD2. Germline CDR1 and CDR2: MNHNS and SASEGT. CDR3 length: 15 residues. Trimming cost V 5 bases and J 7 bases; bases outside gene matches: 5.

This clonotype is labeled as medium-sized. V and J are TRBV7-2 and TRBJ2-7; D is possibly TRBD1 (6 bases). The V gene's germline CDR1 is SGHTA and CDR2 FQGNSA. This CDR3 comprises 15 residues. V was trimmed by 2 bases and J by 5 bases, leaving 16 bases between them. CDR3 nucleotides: TGTGCCAGCAGCTTATCAGGGGCCGGATACGACGAGCAGTACTTC. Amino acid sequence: CASSLSGAGYDEQYF.

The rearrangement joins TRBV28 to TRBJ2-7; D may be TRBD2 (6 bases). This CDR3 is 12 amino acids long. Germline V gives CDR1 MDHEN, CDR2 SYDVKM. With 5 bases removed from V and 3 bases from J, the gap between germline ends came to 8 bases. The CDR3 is CASSGTFYEQYF. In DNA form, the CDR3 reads TGTGCCAGCAGTGGGACTTTCTACGAGCAGTACTTC.

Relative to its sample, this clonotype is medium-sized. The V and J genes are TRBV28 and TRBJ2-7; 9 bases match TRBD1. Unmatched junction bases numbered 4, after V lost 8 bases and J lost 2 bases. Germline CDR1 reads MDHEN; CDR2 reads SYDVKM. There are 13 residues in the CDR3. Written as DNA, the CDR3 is TGTGCCAGCTGGGACAGGGCGCCCTACGAGCAGTACTTC. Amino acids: CASWDRAPYEQYF.

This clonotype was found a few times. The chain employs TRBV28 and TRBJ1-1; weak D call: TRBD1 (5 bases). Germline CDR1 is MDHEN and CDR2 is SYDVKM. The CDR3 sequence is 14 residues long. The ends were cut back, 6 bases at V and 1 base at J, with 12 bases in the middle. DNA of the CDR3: TGTGCCAGCAGATTCGACAGCCCGAACACTGAAGCTTTCTTT. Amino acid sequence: CASRFDSPNTEAFF.

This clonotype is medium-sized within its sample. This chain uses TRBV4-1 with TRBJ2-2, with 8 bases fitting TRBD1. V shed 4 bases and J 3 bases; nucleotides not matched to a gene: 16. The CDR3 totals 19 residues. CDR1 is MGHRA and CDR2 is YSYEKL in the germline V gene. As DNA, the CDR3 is TGCGCCAGCAGCCGGAGAGGACAGGGCCCTGCTGGGGACACCGGGGAGCTGTTTTTT. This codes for CASSRRGQGPAGDTGELFF.

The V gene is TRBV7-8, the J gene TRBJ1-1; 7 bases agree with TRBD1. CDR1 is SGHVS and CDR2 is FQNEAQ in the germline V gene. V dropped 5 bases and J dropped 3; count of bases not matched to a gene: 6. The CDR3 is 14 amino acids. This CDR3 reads CASSAQTGDTEAFF. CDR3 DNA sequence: TGTGCCAGCAGCGCCCAAACAGGGGACACTGAAGCTTTCTTT. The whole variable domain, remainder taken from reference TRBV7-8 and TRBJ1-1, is GAGVSQSPRYKVAKRGQDVALRCDPISGHVSLFWYQQALGQGPEFLTYFQNEAQLDKSGLPSDRFFAERPEGSVSTLKIQRTQQEDSAVYLCASSAQTGDTEAFFGQGTRLTVV.

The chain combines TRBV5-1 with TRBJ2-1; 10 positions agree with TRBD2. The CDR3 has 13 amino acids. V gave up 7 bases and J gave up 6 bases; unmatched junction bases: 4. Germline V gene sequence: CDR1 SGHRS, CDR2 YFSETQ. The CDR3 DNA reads TGCGCCAGCCGAGCGGGAGGGGGCAATGAGCAGTTCTTC. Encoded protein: CASRAGGGNEQFF. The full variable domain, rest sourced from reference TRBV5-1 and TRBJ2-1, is KAGVTQTPRYLIKTRGQQVTLSCSPISGHRSVSWYQQTPGQGLQFLFEYFSETQRNKGNFPGRFSGRQFSNSRSEMNVSTLELGDSALYLCASRAGGGNEQFFGPGTRLTVL.

This CDR3 reads CASSHTQGWETQYF. Here the CDR3 DNA reads TGTGCCAGCAGCCACACTCAGGGATGGGAGACCCAGTACTTC. The V gene is TRBV14, the J gene TRBJ2-5; D may be TRBD1 (5 bases). Between the trimmed V and J ends, which lost 3 bases and 5 bases, there was a span of 13 bases. This CDR3 is 14 amino acids long. Germline V gene data show CDR1 as SGHDN and CDR2 as FVKESK.